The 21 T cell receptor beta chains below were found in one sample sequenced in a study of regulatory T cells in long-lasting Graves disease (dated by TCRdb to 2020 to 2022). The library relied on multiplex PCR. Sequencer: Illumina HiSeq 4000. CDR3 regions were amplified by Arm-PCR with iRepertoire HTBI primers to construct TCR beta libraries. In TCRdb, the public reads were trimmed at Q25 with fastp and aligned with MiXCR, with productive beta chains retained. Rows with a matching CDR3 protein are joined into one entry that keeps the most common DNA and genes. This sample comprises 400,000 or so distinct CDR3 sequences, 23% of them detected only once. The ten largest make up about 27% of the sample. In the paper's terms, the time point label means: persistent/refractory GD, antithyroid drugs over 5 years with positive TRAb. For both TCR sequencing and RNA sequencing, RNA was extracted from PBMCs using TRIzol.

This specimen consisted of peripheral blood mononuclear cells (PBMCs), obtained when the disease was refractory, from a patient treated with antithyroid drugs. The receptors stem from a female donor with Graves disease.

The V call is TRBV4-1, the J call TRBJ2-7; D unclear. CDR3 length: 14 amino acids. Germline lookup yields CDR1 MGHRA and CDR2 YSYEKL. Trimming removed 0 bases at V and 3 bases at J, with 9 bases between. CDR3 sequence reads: CASSQEGTLYEQYF. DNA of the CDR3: TGCGCCAGCAGCCAAGAAGGCACCCTCTACGAGCAGTACTTC.

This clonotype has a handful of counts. The DNA for the CDR3 is TGTGCCATCAGTGAGGCCAATGAGCAGTTCTTC. Protein product: CAISEANEQFF. This chain uses TRBV10-3 with TRBJ2-1, with D hard to call. CDR3 length: 11 residues. CDR1 and CDR2 from the germline V gene are ENHRY and SYGVKD. Trimming took off 2 bases at V and 6 bases at J, with 2 bases between the two ends.

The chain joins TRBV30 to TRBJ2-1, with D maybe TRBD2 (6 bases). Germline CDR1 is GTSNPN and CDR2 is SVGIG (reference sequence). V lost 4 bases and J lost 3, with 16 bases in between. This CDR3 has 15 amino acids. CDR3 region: CAWTGGENFYNEQFF. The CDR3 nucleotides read TGTGCCTGGACCGGCGGGGAGAACTTCTACAATGAGCAGTTCTTC.

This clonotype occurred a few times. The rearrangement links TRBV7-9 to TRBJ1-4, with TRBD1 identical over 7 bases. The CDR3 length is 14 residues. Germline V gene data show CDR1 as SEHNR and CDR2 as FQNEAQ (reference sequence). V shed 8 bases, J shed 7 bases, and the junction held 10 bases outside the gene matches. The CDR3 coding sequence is TGTGCCAGCGGACCAGACAGGGCGAGTGAAAAACTGTTTTTT. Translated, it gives CASGPDRASEKLFF.

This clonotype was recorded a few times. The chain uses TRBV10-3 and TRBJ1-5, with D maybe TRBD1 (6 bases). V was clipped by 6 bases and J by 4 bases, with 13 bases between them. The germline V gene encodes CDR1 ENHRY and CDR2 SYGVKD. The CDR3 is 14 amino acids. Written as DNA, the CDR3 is TGTGCCATCAGCGCAGGGACAAATAATCAGCCCCAGCATTTT. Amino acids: CAISAGTNNQPQHF.

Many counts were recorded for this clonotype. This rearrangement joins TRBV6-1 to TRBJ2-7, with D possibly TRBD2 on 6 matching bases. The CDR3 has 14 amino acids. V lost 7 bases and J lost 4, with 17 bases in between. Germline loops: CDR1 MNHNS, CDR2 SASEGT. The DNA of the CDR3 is TGTGCCAGCAATTTACCGGGACTTAATTACGAGCAGTACTTC. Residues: CASNLPGLNYEQYF.

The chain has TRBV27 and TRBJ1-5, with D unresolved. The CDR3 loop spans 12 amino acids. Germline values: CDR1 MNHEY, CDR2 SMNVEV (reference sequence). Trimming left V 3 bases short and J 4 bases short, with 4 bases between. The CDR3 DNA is TGTGCCAGCAGTTTTCTGAATCAGCCCCAGCATTTT. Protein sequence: CASSFLNQPQHF.

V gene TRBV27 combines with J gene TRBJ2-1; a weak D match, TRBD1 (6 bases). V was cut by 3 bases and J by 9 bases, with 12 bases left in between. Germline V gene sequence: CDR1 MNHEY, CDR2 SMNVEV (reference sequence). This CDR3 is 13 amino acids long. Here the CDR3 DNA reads TGTGCCAGCAGTTTTGAGGGGGTGGGTGAGCAGTTCTTC. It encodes CASSFEGVGEQFF.

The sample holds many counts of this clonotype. In DNA, the CDR3 is TGTGCCAGCAGCTTAGCTTTGGGGTGGGGTATTGGAAACACTGAAGCTTTCTTT. This encodes CASSLALGWGIGNTEAFF. This sequence joins TRBV7-8 and TRBJ1-1; D is unresolved. Germline CDR1 SGHVS, CDR2 FQNEAQ. CDR3 length: 18 amino acids. Trimming pared 0 bases from V and 2 bases from J, leaving 19 bases between.

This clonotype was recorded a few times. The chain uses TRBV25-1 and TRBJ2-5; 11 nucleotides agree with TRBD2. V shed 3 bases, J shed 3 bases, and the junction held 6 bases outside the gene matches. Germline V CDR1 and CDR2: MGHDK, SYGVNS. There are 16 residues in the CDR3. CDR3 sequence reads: CASSDYPGLAEETQYF. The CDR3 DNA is TGTGCCAGCAGTGATTACCCGGGACTAGCGGAAGAGACCCAGTACTTC.

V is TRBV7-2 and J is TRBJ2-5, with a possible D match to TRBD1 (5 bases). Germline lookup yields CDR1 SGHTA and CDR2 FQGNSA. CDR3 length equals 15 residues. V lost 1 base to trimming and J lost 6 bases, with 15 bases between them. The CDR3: CASSLEGARVKTQYF. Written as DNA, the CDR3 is TGTGCCAGCAGCTTAGAAGGGGCCCGGGTAAAGACCCAGTACTTC.

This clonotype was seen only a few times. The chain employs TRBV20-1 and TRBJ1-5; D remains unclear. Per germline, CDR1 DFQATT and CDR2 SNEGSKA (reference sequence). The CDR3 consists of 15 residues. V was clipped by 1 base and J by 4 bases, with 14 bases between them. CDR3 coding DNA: TGCAGTGCTAGAGGCCAATCAGACAAGAATCAGCCCCAGCATTTT. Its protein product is CSARGQSDKNQPQHF.

The CDR3 loop is CASSLFGTGGGNQPQHF. DNA for the CDR3: TGTGCCAGCAGTTTATTCGGGACAGGGGGTGGCAATCAGCCCCAGCATTTT. This chain connects TRBV27 to TRBJ1-5, with 11 bases that match TRBD1. CDR3 size: 17 residues. Germline CDR1 reads MNHEY; CDR2 reads SMNVEV (reference sequence). The V gene end was trimmed by 1 base and the J gene end by 2 bases; junction bases not matched to a gene: 4.

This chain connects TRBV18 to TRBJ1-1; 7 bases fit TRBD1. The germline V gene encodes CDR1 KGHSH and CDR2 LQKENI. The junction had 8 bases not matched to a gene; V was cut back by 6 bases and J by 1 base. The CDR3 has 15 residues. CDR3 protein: CASSMQGGRNTEAFF. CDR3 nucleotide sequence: TGTGCCAGCTCTATGCAGGGGGGCAGGAACACTGAAGCTTTCTTT.

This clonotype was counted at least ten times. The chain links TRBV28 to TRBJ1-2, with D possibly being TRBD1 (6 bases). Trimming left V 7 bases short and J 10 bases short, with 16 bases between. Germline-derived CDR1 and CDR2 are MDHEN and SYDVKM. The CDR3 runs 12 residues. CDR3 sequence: CASMGGRLLYTF. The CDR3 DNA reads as TGTGCCAGCATGGGGGGGCGGCTACTCTACACCTTC.

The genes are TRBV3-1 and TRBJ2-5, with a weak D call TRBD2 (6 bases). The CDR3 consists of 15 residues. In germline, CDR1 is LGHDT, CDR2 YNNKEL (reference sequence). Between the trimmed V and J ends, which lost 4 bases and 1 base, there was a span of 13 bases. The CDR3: CASSPEVLAQETQYF. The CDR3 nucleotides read TGTGCCAGCAGCCCGGAGGTACTAGCCCAAGAGACCCAGTACTTC.

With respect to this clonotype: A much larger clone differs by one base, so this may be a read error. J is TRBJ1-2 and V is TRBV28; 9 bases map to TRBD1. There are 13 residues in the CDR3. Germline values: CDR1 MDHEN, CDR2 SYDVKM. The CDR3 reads CAGRKIQGASYTF. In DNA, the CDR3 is TGTGCCGGCAGAAAGATACAGGGGGCAAGCTACACCTTC.

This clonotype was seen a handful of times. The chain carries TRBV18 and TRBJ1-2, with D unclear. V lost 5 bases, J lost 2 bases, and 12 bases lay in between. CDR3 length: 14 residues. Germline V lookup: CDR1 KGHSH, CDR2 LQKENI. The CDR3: CASSNVVGNYGYTF. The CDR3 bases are TGTGCCAGCTCAAATGTCGTGGGGAACTATGGCTACACCTTC.

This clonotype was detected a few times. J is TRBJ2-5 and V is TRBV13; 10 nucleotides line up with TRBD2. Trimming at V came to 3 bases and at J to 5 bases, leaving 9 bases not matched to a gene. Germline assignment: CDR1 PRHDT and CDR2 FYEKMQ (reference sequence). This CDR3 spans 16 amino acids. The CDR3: CASSLFQREGRETQYF. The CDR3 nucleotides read TGTGCCAGCAGCTTGTTCCAGCGGGAGGGCCGGGAGACCCAGTACTTC.

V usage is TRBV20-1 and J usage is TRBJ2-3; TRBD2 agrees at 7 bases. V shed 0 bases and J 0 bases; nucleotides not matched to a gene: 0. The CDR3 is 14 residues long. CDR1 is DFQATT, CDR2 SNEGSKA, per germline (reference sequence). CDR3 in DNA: TGCAGTGCTAGAGAGGGACTAAGCACAGATACGCAGTATTTT. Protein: CSAREGLSTDTQYF.

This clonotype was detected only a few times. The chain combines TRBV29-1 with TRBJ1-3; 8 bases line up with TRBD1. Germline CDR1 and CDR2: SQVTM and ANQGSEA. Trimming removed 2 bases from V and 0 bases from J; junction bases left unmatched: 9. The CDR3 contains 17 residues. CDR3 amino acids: CSVEKPTGASSGNTIYF. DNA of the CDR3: TGCAGCGTTGAAAAACCGACAGGGGCAAGCTCTGGAAACACCATATATTTT.